Detailed here is one T cell receptor beta chain. Its antigen is currently unknown. Only in-frame clones appear in the TCRdb table, and some are missing; sequencing was by immunoSEQ multiplex PCR. The sample contains roughly 550,000 clones, roughly 95% of which appear only once. This sample stems from a study of shared clonotypes between healthy human individuals. General observations from the study: The researchers took only blood, and tissue repertoires probably look different. Generation probabilities were higher for clonotypes shared across all four sorted-subset donors than for unshared ones.

Germline V CDR1 and CDR2: SGHTS, YDEGEE. V lost 0 bases and J 5 bases, leaving 10 bases between the germline ends. The CDR3 loop spans 14 amino acids. The naive CD8 fraction comprised CD45RO-negative cells positively selected for CCR7 and excluded terminally differentiated effector memory CD45RA+ cells. The sample was naive CD8+ T cells sorted from blood. The TCR comes from a woman aged 25-40 years in good health. The rearrangement links TRBV5-8 to TRBJ2-3; possibly TRBD1 for D (6 bases). CDR3 in amino acids: CASSLVGALDTQYF. CDR3 DNA sequence: TGTGCCAGCAGCTTGGTGGGGGCTCTAGATACGCAGTATTTT.